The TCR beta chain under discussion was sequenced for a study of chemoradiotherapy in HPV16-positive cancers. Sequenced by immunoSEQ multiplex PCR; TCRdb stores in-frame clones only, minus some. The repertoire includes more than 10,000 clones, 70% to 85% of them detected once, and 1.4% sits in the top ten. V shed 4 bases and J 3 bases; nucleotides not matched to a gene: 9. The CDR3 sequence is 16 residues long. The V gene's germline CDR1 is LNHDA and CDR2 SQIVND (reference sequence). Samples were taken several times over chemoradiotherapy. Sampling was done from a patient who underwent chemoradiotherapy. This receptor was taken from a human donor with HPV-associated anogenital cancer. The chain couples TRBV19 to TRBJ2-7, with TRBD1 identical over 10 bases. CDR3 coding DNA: TGTGCCAGTAGTAGGGACAGGGGCCCGGGGGGCTACGAGCAGTACTTC. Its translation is CASSRDRGPGGYEQYF.